This is a list of T cell receptor beta chains from one sample in a study of cytomegalovirus exposure and HLA in healthy donors. Here immunoSEQ multiplex PCR was the method, and the copy in TCRdb shows in-frame clones only, minus some. Of around 130,000 clones listed, around 84% are singletons. Material for sequencing was PBMCs. Source of these receptors: a woman between 18 and 30 years old in good health and CMV-seropositive. CDR3s include the opening cysteine and the closing phenylalanine or tryptophan. Each record gives: CDR3 DNA, CDR3 protein, D gene, J gene, V gene, clone size. D genes are given only for firm matches. Clone size is stated in some rows and not others, as once, few, many or a class when expanded.

cdr3_nt: TGCAGCGTTGTTATGGGGGCCAGCTCCTACAATGAGCAGTTCTTC
cdr3_aa: CSVVMGASSYNEQFF
d_call: -
j_call: TRBJ2-1
v_call: TRBV29-1
clone_size: -

cdr3_nt: TGCAGCGTTAACAGGGGGGGAGATAACGGCTACACCTTC
cdr3_aa: CSVNRGGDNGYTF
d_call: TRBD1
j_call: TRBJ1-2
v_call: TRBV29-1
clone_size: -

cdr3_nt: TGTGCCGGGATGAGGGTTGGGAACACTGAAGCTTTCTTT
cdr3_aa: CAGMRVGNTEAFF
d_call: -
j_call: TRBJ1-1
v_call: TRBV30
clone_size: -

cdr3_nt: TGTGCCAGCAGCTTAGGGGAGGACGAGGAGCAGTACTTC
cdr3_aa: CASSLGEDEEQYF
d_call: -
j_call: TRBJ2-7
v_call: TRBV7-6
clone_size: -

cdr3_nt: TGCGCCAGCAGCTTCGGGGGAGGAAACTATGGCTACACCTTC
cdr3_aa: CASSFGGGNYGYTF
d_call: -
j_call: TRBJ1-2
v_call: TRBV5-1
clone_size: -

cdr3_nt: TGTGCCAGCAGTGCAGGAGGCCTGAACACTGAAGCTTTCTTT
cdr3_aa: CASSAGGLNTEAFF
d_call: -
j_call: TRBJ1-1
v_call: TRBV27
clone_size: once

cdr3_nt: TGTGCCAGCAACCCCACGGGTGGCAGACAAGAGACCCAGTACTTC
cdr3_aa: CASNPTGGRQETQYF
d_call: -
j_call: TRBJ2-5
v_call: TRBV6-1
clone_size: -

cdr3_nt: TGTGCCAGTAGTATAGATTGGACTAGCGGGGGGATCTACAATGAGCAGTTCTTC
cdr3_aa: CASSIDWTSGGIYNEQFF
d_call: TRBD2
j_call: TRBJ2-1
v_call: TRBV19
clone_size: -

cdr3_nt: TGTGCCAGCAGTCGGACTCTGGCGTCCGGGGAGCTGTTTTTT
cdr3_aa: CASSRTLASGELFF
d_call: -
j_call: TRBJ2-2
v_call: TRBV2
clone_size: -

cdr3_nt: TGTGCCAGTAATCAAGGGGAGGTCTATGGCTACACCTTC
cdr3_aa: CASNQGEVYGYTF
d_call: -
j_call: TRBJ1-2
v_call: TRBV19
clone_size: -

cdr3_nt: TGTGCCAGCAGCCACATTGTGTCGGGGGGGAACGAGCAGTACTTC
cdr3_aa: CASSHIVSGGNEQYF
d_call: TRBD2
j_call: TRBJ2-7
v_call: TRBV4-2
clone_size: few

cdr3_nt: TGTGCCAGCAGTTGGGGAGGGATGTCTGAAGCTTTCTTT
cdr3_aa: CASSWGGMSEAFF
d_call: -
j_call: TRBJ1-1
v_call: TRBV27
clone_size: -

cdr3_nt: TGTGCCAGCAGTTTTGAGGCAGGGCGGGATTATAGCAATCAGCCCCAGCATTTT
cdr3_aa: CASSFEAGRDYSNQPQHF
d_call: -
j_call: TRBJ1-5
v_call: TRBV28
clone_size: -

cdr3_nt: TGTGCCTGGAGTCGACAAGACAATCAGCCCCAGCATTTT
cdr3_aa: CAWSRQDNQPQHF
d_call: -
j_call: TRBJ1-5
v_call: TRBV30
clone_size: -

cdr3_nt: TGCGCCAGCAGCTTGGAGGAGGCAATGAACACTGAAGCTTTCTTT
cdr3_aa: CASSLEEAMNTEAFF
d_call: -
j_call: TRBJ1-1
v_call: TRBV5-1
clone_size: -

cdr3_nt: TGTGCCATCAGTGAAGAGGTCCCGACAGATACGCAGTATTTT
cdr3_aa: CAISEEVPTDTQYF
d_call: -
j_call: TRBJ2-3
v_call: TRBV10-3
clone_size: once

cdr3_nt: TGTGCCAGCAACCTAGGGGGACAGGGGGTAGGGACCCAGTACTTC
cdr3_aa: CASNLGGQGVGTQYF
d_call: TRBD1
j_call: TRBJ2-5
v_call: TRBV2
clone_size: -

cdr3_nt: TGTGCCAGCAGTGCCCCCCCGACGCACTACACAGATACGCAGTATTTT
cdr3_aa: CASSAPPTHYTDTQYF
d_call: -
j_call: TRBJ2-3
v_call: TRBV27
clone_size: -

cdr3_nt: TGTGCCAGTAGTATGGGCGCCAGCGCGGGGCTAGGTGAGCAGTTCTTC
cdr3_aa: CASSMGASAGLGEQFF
d_call: -
j_call: TRBJ2-1
v_call: TRBV19
clone_size: -

cdr3_nt: TGTGCCAGCAGTTTATTGGCGGGGGGGCCCTACGAGCAGTACTTC
cdr3_aa: CASSLLAGGPYEQYF
d_call: TRBD2
j_call: TRBJ2-7
v_call: TRBV28
clone_size: -

cdr3_nt: TGTGCCAGCAGCCCCCGACTAGCAGGGGACACCGGGGAGCTGTTTTTT
cdr3_aa: CASSPRLAGDTGELFF
d_call: -
j_call: TRBJ2-2
v_call: TRBV9
clone_size: -

cdr3_nt: TGTGCCAGCAGCTTGTACGCCGGAGAACCTTCACCCCTCCACTTT
cdr3_aa: CASSLYAGEPSPLHF
d_call: -
j_call: TRBJ1-6
v_call: TRBV5-6
clone_size: few

cdr3_nt: TGTGCCAGCAGCCCCAATGGAGTCGAGCAGTACTTC
cdr3_aa: CASSPNGVEQYF
d_call: -
j_call: TRBJ2-7
v_call: TRBV7-9
clone_size: -

cdr3_nt: TGTGCCAGCAGCCAATATAGTATCGCAGGGGCCCAAGAGACCCAGTACTTC
cdr3_aa: CASSQYSIAGAQETQYF
d_call: -
j_call: TRBJ2-5
v_call: TRBV7-8
clone_size: few

cdr3_nt: TGCGCCAGCAGCTGGGCACGAGAGACCCAGTACTTC
cdr3_aa: CASSWARETQYF
d_call: -
j_call: TRBJ2-5
v_call: TRBV5-1
clone_size: few

cdr3_nt: TGTGCCAGCAGCTTACTAGCGGGGGGCTACAATGAGCAGTTCTTC
cdr3_aa: CASSLLAGGYNEQFF
d_call: TRBD2
j_call: TRBJ2-1
v_call: TRBV7-3
clone_size: few

cdr3_nt: TGTGCCAGCAGGCCGGGGACAGGGAACAATGAGCAGTTCTTC
cdr3_aa: CASRPGTGNNEQFF
d_call: TRBD1
j_call: TRBJ2-1
v_call: TRBV7-9
clone_size: -

cdr3_nt: TGTGCCAGCAGCGTTAACAGGGGTAGCTACACCTTC
cdr3_aa: CASSVNRGSYTF
d_call: TRBD1
j_call: TRBJ1-2
v_call: TRBV9
clone_size: -

cdr3_nt: TGCGCCAGCAGCCGACTTGGGACTAGCGGGGGCTACAATGAGCAGTTCTTC
cdr3_aa: CASSRLGTSGGYNEQFF
d_call: TRBD2
j_call: TRBJ2-1
v_call: TRBV4-1
clone_size: -

cdr3_nt: TGTGCCAGCAGTGACACCCCGGCAGGGGGCGGTGAGCAGTTCTTC
cdr3_aa: CASSDTPAGGGEQFF
d_call: TRBD1
j_call: TRBJ2-1
v_call: TRBV6-4
clone_size: -

cdr3_nt: TGTTCCAGCAGCTTTTTAATCAATGAGCAGTTCTTC
cdr3_aa: CSSSFLINEQFF
d_call: -
j_call: TRBJ2-1
v_call: TRBV7-9
clone_size: -

cdr3_nt: TGTGCCACGCTGGGGACTGTCTACGAGCAGTACTTC
cdr3_aa: CATLGTVYEQYF
d_call: -
j_call: TRBJ2-7
v_call: TRBV10-3
clone_size: -

cdr3_nt: TGTGCCAGCAGCCCACAGGTTAATGAAAAACTGTTTTTT
cdr3_aa: CASSPQVNEKLFF
d_call: -
j_call: TRBJ1-4
v_call: TRBV7-9
clone_size: -

cdr3_nt: TGTGCCAGCAGCTTAGTTTTGGGAGAAGGGGAGCTGTTTTTT
cdr3_aa: CASSLVLGEGELFF
d_call: -
j_call: TRBJ2-2
v_call: TRBV11-2
clone_size: -

cdr3_nt: TGTGCCAGCAGTGTGGGGTTGACAGATTCTTCACCCCTCCACTTT
cdr3_aa: CASSVGLTDSSPLHF
d_call: -
j_call: TRBJ1-6
v_call: TRBV6-5
clone_size: -